These 8 T cell receptor beta chains share one sample of origin, sequenced in a study of blood T cell repertoires in COVID-19. Produced via immunoSEQ multiplex PCR; TCRdb's table is partial and in-frame only. The sample lists nearly 95,000 clones, around 86% seen once, with about 5% in the top ten. Sequenced material: peripheral blood. Receptors were obtained from a woman of 80 years or more with acute or convalescent COVID-19.

The V call is TRBV5-5, the J call TRBJ1-1; no clear D gene. The CDR3 runs 13 residues. Trimming stripped 4 bases from V and 3 bases from J, with 10 bases between. Germline V gene data show CDR1 as SGHKS and CDR2 as YYEKEE (reference sequence). CDR3 protein: CASSGESYTEAFF. DNA of the CDR3: TGTGCCAGCAGCGGGGAGAGTTACACTGAAGCTTTCTTT.

The chain recombines TRBV7-9 with TRBJ2-7; 10 bases align to TRBD2. The CDR3 runs 16 residues. Trimming at V came to 5 bases and at J to 4 bases, leaving 11 bases not matched to a gene. Germline CDR1 and CDR2: SEHNR and FQNEAQ (reference sequence). CDR3: CASSPAWASGSYEQYF. In nucleotides, the CDR3 is TGTGCCAGCAGCCCTGCGTGGGCTAGCGGGAGTTACGAGCAGTACTTC. The entire variable domain, with the rest obtained from reference TRBV7-9 and TRBJ2-7, is as follows: DTGVSQNPRHKITKRGQNVTFRCDPISEHNRLYWYRQTLGQGPEFLTYFQNEAQLEKSRLLSDRFSAERPKGSFSTLEIQRTEQGDSAMYLCASSPAWASGSYEQYFGPGTRLTVT.

V gene TRBV10-3 combines with J gene TRBJ2-7, with D maybe TRBD1 (6 bases). The germline V and J ends were trimmed by 2 bases and 0 bases, with 14 bases remaining between them. The CDR3 spans 16 residues. Looked up from germline, CDR1 is ENHRY and CDR2 is SYGVKD. CDR3 in DNA: TGTGCCATCAGTGAGAGGGGGTCAGGGAGCTCCTACGAGCAGTACTTC. As protein: CAISERGSGSSYEQYF.

This clone was counted once. The rearrangement joins TRBV6-6 to TRBJ1-4; weak D call: TRBD1 (5 bases). The V end lost 6 bases, the J end lost 7 bases, and 15 bases lay between the germline ends. From germline, CDR1 is MNHNY and CDR2 SVGAGI (reference sequence). This CDR3 spans 14 amino acids. The CDR3 protein is CASRLPGEGEKLFF. The CDR3 DNA reads TGTGCCAGCAGATTACCGGGGGAAGGTGAAAAACTGTTTTTT.

V gene TRBV5-5 combines with J gene TRBJ1-1, with D perhaps TRBD1 (5 bases). This CDR3 comprises 15 residues. Trimming took off 3 bases at V and 1 base at J, with 13 bases between the two ends. Germline CDR1 and CDR2: SGHKS and YYEKEE (reference sequence). The DNA of the CDR3 is TGTGCCAGCAGCTGGGGGGGATCTTCGAACACTGAAGCTTTCTTT. Translated, it gives CASSWGGSSNTEAFF. Supplemented by reference TRBV5-5 and TRBJ1-1, the full variable domain reads DAGVTQSPTHLIKTRGQQVTLRCSPISGHKSVSWYQQVLGQGPQFIFQYYEKEERGRGNFPDRFSARQFPNYSSELNVNALLLGDSALYLCASSWGGSSNTEAFFGQGTRLTVV.

This clone was picked up a small number of times. The chain links TRBV19 to TRBJ2-7, with 8 bases aligning to TRBD1. Germline assignment: CDR1 LNHDA and CDR2 SQIVND (reference sequence). The CDR3 contains 15 residues. Losses at the gene ends were 5 bases for V and 5 bases for J; bases not matched to a gene: 11. CDR3 protein: CASSVRQGFKHEQYF. CDR3 DNA sequence: TGTGCCAGTAGTGTAAGACAGGGGTTCAAACACGAGCAGTACTTC.

V is TRBV19 and J is TRBJ1-1; D gene uncertain. This CDR3 region has 13 residues. Germline values: CDR1 LNHDA, CDR2 SQIVND (reference sequence). The V gene lost 5 bases and the J gene lost 7 bases, with 14 bases spanning the gap. The CDR3 protein is CASSPVPADEAFF. For the CDR3, the DNA is TGTGCCAGTAGTCCCGTCCCAGCGGATGAAGCTTTCTTT.

The genes are TRBV6-2 or TRBV6-3 and TRBJ2-1, with TRBD1 identical over 7 bases. V was pared by 6 bases and J by 5 bases, with 7 bases of the junction left unmatched. The germline CDR1 and CDR2 sequences are MNHEY and SVGEGT. The CDR3 has 14 residues. CDR3 amino acids: CASSHNRGDNEQFF. CDR3 DNA sequence: TGTGCCAGCAGCCACAACAGGGGAGACAATGAGCAGTTCTTC.